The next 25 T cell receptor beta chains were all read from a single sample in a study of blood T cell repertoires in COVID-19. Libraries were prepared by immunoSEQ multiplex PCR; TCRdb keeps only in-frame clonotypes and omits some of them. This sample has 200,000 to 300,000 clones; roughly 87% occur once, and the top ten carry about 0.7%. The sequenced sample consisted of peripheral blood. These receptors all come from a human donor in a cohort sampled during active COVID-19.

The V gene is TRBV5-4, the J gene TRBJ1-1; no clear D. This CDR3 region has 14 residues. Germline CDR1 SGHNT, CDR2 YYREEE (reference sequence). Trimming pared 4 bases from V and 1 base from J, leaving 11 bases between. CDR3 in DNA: TGTGCCAGCAGCCTGGCCCCCGGGAACACTGAAGCTTTCTTT. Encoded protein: CASSLAPGNTEAFF.

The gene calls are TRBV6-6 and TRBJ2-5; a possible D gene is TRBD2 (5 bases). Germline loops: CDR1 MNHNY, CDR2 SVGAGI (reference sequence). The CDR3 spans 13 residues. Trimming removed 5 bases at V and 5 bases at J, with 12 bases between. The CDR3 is CASSPLGGETQYF. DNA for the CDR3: TGTGCCAGCAGTCCGCTGGGCGGGGAGACCCAGTACTTC.

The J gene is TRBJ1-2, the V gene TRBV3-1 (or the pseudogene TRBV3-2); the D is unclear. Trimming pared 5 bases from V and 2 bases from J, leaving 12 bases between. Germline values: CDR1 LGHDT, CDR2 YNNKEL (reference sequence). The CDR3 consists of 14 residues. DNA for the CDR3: TGTGCCAGCAGCTCGGAACAGAGAAACTATGGCTACACCTTC. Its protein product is CASSSEQRNYGYTF.

CDR3 bases: TGTGCCATCAGTATACAGGGAGATACGCAGTATTTT. Amino acids: CAISIQGDTQYF. This chain links TRBV10-3 with TRBJ2-3; a weak D match, TRBD1 (6 bases). The CDR3 contains 12 residues. Germline CDR1 ENHRY, CDR2 SYGVKD. The V end was cut by 5 bases, the J end by 5 bases, with 8 bases between.

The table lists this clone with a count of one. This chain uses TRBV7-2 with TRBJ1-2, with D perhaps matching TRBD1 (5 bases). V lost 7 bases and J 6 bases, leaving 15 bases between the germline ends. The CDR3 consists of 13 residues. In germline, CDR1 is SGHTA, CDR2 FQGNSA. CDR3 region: CASKLQGRNGYTF. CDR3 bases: TGTGCCAGCAAACTGCAGGGCAGGAATGGCTACACCTTC.

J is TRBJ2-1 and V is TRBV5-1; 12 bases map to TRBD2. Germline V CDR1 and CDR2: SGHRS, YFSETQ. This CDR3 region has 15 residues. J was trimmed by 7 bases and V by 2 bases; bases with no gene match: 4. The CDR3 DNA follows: TGCGCCAGCAGCTTCCTAGCGGGAGGGCCGAATGAGCAGTTCTTC. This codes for CASSFLAGGPNEQFF.

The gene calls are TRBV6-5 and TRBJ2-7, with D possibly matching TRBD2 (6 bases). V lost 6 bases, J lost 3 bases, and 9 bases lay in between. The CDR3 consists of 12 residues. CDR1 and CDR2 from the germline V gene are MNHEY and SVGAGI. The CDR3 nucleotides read TGTGCCAGCAGGGAGGGAATCTACGAGCAGTACTTC. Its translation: CASREGIYEQYF.

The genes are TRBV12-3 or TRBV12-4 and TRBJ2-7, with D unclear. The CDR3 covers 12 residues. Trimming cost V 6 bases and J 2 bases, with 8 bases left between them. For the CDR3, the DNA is TGTGCCAGCAGCCCCCTTCCCTACGAGCAGTACTTC. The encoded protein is CASSPLPYEQYF.

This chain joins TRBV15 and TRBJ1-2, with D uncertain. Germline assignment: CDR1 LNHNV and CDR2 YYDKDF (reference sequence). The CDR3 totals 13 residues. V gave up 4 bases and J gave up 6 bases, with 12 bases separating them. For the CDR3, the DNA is TGTGCCACCAGCAAACTTGACTTGGATGGCTACACCTTC. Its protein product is CATSKLDLDGYTF.

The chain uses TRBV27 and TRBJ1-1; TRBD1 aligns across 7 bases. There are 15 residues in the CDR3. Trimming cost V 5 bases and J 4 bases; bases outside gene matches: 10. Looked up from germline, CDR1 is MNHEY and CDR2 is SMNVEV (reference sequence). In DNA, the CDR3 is TGTGCCAGCAGTCCTCGGACAGGAGGGTTCACTGAAGCTTTCTTT. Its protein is CASSPRTGGFTEAFF.

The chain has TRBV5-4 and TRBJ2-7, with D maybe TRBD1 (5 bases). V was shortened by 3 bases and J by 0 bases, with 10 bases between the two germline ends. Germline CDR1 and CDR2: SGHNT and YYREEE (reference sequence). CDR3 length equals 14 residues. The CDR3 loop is CASSSQGSSYEQYF. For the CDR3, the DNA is TGTGCCAGCAGCTCTCAGGGTAGCTCCTACGAGCAGTACTTC.

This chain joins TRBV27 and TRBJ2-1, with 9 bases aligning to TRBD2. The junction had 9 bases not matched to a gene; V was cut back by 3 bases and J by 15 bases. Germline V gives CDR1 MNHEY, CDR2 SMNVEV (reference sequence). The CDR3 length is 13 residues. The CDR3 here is CASSFKAGGPLFF. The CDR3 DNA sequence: TGTGCCAGCAGTTTTAAGGCGGGAGGGCCTCTGTTCTTC.

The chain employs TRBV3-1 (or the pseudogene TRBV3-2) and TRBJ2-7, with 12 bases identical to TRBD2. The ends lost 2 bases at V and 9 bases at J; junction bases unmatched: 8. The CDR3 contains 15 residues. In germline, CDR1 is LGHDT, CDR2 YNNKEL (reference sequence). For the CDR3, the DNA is TGTGCCAGCAGCCAATGGGGGACTAGCGGGCTTGTGCAGTACTTC. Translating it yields CASSQWGTSGLVQYF.

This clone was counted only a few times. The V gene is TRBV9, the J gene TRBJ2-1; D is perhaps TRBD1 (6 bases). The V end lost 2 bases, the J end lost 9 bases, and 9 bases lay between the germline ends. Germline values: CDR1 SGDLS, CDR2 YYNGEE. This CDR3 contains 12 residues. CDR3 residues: CASSVQGTEQFF. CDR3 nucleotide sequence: TGTGCCAGCAGCGTCCAGGGGACTGAGCAGTTCTTC. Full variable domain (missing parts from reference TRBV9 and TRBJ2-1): DSGVTQTPKHLITATGQRVTLRCSPRSGDLSVYWYQQSLDQGLQFLIQYYNGEERAKGNILERFSAQQFPDLHSELNLSSLELGDSALYFCASSVQGTEQFFGPGTRLTVL.

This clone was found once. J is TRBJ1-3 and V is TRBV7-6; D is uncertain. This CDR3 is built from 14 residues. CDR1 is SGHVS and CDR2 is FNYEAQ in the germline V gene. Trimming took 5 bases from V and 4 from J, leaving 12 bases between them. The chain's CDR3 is CASSRTDVGNTIYF. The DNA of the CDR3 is TGTGCCAGCAGCCGCACAGACGTGGGAAACACCATATATTTT.

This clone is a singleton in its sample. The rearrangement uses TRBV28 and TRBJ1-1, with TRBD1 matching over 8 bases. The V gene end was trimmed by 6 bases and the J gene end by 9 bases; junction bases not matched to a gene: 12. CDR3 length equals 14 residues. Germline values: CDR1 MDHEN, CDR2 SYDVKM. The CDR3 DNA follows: TGTGCCAGCAGCACCCTGACAGGGGCCACGCAAGCTTTCTTT. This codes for CASSTLTGATQAFF.

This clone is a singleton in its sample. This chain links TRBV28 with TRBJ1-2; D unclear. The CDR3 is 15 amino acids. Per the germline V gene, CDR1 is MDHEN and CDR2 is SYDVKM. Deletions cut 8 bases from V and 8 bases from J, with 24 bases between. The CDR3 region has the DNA TGTGCCAGCCACCCGTCAGCGGGCACCTCCTTCGGCTACACCTTC. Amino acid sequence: CASHPSAGTSFGYTF.

DNA of the CDR3: TGTGCCAGCAGGCTAGCGGGAAGTTACGAGCAGTACTTC. Residues: CASRLAGSYEQYF. The chain couples TRBV25-1 to TRBJ2-7; 9 nucleotides align to TRBD2. The CDR3 extends over 13 amino acids. The V gene's germline CDR1 is MGHDK and CDR2 SYGVNS. The ends lost 6 bases at V and 4 bases at J; junction bases unmatched: 4.

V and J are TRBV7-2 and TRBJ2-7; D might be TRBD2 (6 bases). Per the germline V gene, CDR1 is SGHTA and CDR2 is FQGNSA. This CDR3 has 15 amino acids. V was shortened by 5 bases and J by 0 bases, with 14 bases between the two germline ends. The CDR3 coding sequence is TGTGCCAGCAGCAGGGACTCGCGGAACTCCTACGAGCAGTACTTC. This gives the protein CASSRDSRNSYEQYF.

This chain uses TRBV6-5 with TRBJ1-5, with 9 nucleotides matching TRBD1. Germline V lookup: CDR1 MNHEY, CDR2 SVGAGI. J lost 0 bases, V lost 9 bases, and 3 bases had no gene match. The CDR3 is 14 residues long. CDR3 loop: CASRTGASNQPQHF. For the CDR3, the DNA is TGTGCCAGTCGGACAGGGGCTAGCAATCAGCCCCAGCATTTT.

CDR3 DNA sequence: TGTGCCAGCAGCCAAGACGATACAGGGTTCGACGAGCAGTACTTC. It translates to CASSQDDTGFDEQYF. The chain employs TRBV3-1 (or the pseudogene TRBV3-2) and TRBJ2-7; D may be TRBD1 (6 bases). Germline CDR1 and CDR2: LGHDT and YNNKEL (reference sequence). The V end was cut by 0 bases, the J end by 5 bases, with 14 bases between. This CDR3 spans 15 amino acids.

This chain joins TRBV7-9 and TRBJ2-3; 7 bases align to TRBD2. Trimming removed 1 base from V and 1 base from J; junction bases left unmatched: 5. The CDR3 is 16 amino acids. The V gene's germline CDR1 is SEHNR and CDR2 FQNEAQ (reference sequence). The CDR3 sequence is CASSLGTLAGTDTQYF. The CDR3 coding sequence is TGTGCCAGCAGCTTAGGCACTCTAGCGGGCACAGATACGCAGTATTTT.

The CDR3 sequence is CASSHHGDTIYF. DNA for the CDR3: TGTGCCAGCAGCCATCACGGGGACACCATATATTTT. This rearrangement joins TRBV6-5 to TRBJ1-3; no clear D. The CDR3 length is 12 residues. Germline V gene sequence: CDR1 MNHEY, CDR2 SVGAGI. The V gene lost 6 bases and the J gene lost 8 bases, with 11 bases spanning the gap.

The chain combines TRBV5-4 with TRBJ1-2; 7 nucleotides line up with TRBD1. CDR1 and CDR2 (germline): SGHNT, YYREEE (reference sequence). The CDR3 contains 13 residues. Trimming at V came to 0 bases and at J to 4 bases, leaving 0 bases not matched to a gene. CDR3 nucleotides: TGTGCCAGCAGCTTGGGGACAGGCTATGGCTACACCTTC. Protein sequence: CASSLGTGYGYTF.

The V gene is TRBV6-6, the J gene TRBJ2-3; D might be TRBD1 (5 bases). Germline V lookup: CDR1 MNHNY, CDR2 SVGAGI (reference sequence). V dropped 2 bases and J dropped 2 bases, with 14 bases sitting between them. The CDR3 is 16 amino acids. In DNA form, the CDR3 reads TGTGCCAGCAGTTACCCGACAGTGGAACCCACAGATACGCAGTATTTT. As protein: CASSYPTVEPTDTQYF.